This entry features one T cell receptor (beta chain) sequence. This clonotype came up a few times. The clone's antigen remains unknown. No base quality information exists; no much larger clone differs at one position. Taken from cysteine to phenylalanine, the CDR3 has 15 residues. Here the CDR3 DNA is all that survives: 45 bases in frame from base 1. From a lookup of the germline V gene, CDR1 and CDR2 are SGHTA and FQGTGA. At the junction V is shortened by 5 bases and J by 1 base, with 14 bases in between. TCRdb shows the sequencer as Illumina NovaSeq 6000. TCRalpha and TCRbeta cDNA libraries were built by 5'RACE with constant-segment primers, adding sample barcodes and unique molecular identifiers. RNA was extracted from every sample with Trizol reagent. Library amplification was performed in two PCR steps, and a second sample barcode and Illumina TruSeq adapters were introduced in the second step. Sequencing of libraries was performed on an Illumina NovaSeq with 2 x 150 bp paired-end reads. The study's own analysis went as follows. The reads were demultiplexed and collapsed into UMI-guided consensus sequences using migec v1.2.7. Using mixcr v2.1.11, the UMI consensuses were aligned to TRA and TRB V and J templates and assembled into clonotypes. A clonotype was counted as expanded or contracted only when both edgeR and NoisET called the clonotype significant, with the noise models trained on biological replicates. For edgeR calls, a false discovery rate-adjusted p below 0.01 and a log2 fold-change threshold of 1 were applied. As an exploratory analysis of dynamics, max-normalized trajectories of the 1000 most abundant clonotypes were examined by PCA with hierarchical clustering. Separately sequenced CD4+ and CD8+ repertoires were used to assign the CD4 or CD8 phenotype of responding clones. TCRdb cleaned the public reads at Q25 with fastp, built clones with MiXCR and kept in-frame beta chains. CDR3 protein sequences are deduplicated, and each keeps its most common genes and DNA. V and J calls and clone size were set by TCRdb, not the authors. The sample yields roughly 510,000 distinct CDR3 sequences; 15% to 20% were counted once. The ten largest clonotypes hold about 8.1% of the sample.

This sample was included in a study of T-cell memory formation after mild COVID-19 (dated by TCRdb to the early 2020s). Broadly, across the study: TCR sequence clusters from the two donors were found to be largely donor specific. Longitudinal TCRalpha and TCRbeta repertoire sequencing tracked T-cell clones expanding and contracting after mild COVID-19 in a couple of donors. The cohort was made up of two young adult volunteers, one female and one male, who were previously healthy. Beyond this particular receptor, the publication reports: Only a couple of mild cases were covered in the study, and larger cohorts including severe cases with pre-infection samples were considered necessary. Some responding clones were found in pre-infection memory, which suggests that pre-existing cross-reactive memory T cells took part in the SARS-CoV-2 response. SARS-CoV-2 specificity of the second-wave clones peaking on day 37 was not confirmed. Clones contracting from day 15 to 85 had balanced CD4/CD8 phenotypes, while a second wave expanding from day 15 to 37 was biased towards CD4+. Contracting CD4+ clones turned up mainly in the CM and EM memory subsets, whereas EMRA was where CD8+ clones were enriched.

PBMCs were isolated by Ficoll-Paque density gradient centrifugation. The receptor was derived from an adult woman who had mild COVID-19 (a few samples of this study predate the infection). The sample titles of this study are shuffled in the database, so cell type and time point are left out; the donor was told from shared clones. Sequencing was carried out using PBMCs or a T cell subset sorted from them (not recorded which). The V gene is TRBV7-3 and the J gene is TRBJ1-1; the D gene is possibly TRBD1, with 6 bases matching. This receptor has the CDR3 CASSPSGGPNTEAFF. The nucleotides read TGTGCCAGCAGCCCATCGGGGGGCCCGAACACTGAAGCTTTCTTT.